This T cell receptor (beta chain) was observed in a study of blood T cell repertoires in COVID-19. Study summary: The study drew acute and convalescent COVID-19 samples from the United States, Italy and Spain. Sources were T cells, B-cell-depleted T cells, or PBMCs; the material itself was cDNA or gDNA.

With 7 bases removed from V and 4 bases from J, the gap between germline ends came to 17 bases. The CDR3 is 15 amino acids. Per germline, CDR1 WSHSY and CDR2 SAAADI. In the original processing: From reference gene primer amplification, estimates of nucleated cell counts were derived. Generated by immunoSEQ multiplex PCR, the TCRdb table keeps only in-frame clones and is missing some. V, J and clone size reflect that table, while D and trimming were determined from the DNA. This table holds 70,000 or so clones, approximately 90% found once. This sequence originates from a man in his fifties or sixties with acute or convalescent COVID-19. The source material was peripheral blood. V usage is TRBV10-2 and J usage is TRBJ2-1, with D possibly matching TRBD2 (6 bases). In DNA, the CDR3 is TGCGCCAGCAAGGAGGGAGGACTGAGATACAATGAGCAGTTCTTC. Protein sequence: CASKEGGLRYNEQFF.